This TCR beta chain comes out of a study of monozygotic twins with inflammatory bowel disease. Study results and caveats: Support for a single strong signal or clonotype associated with IBD was absent.

In regard to this clonotype: The antigen is undetermined.

TCRdb processed the 5' RACE reads again and assigns one entry to each CDR3 protein, with no DNA. This repertoire includes around 100,000 distinct CDR3 sequences. The germline V gene has CDR1 MNHEY and CDR2 SVGEGT. The CDR3 totals 12 residues. The source material was blood. The gene calls are TRBV6-2 or TRBV6-3 and TRBJ2-7. The clonotype comes from a human donor with ulcerative colitis or Crohn's disease, or a healthy co-twin of an affected twin (not recorded which). Here the CDR3 reads CASSRDGYEQYF.